A single sample gave rise to the 31 T cell receptor beta chains below, sequenced in a study of T cells after yellow fever vaccination. TCRdb ran MiXCR on the 5' RACE reads and lists one entry per CDR3 protein. This table has around 530,000 distinct CDR3 sequences, approximately 16% appearing once. The source was PBMCs, collected roughly 5 days after the first yellow fever vaccination. The receptor source for this set is a man between 18 and 35 years old who received the YFV17D yellow fever vaccine.

The V gene is TRBV28, the J gene TRBJ2-2, with unresolved D. Trimming took 6 bases from V and 5 from J, leaving 13 bases between them. Looked up from germline, CDR1 is MDHEN and CDR2 is SYDVKM. This CDR3 spans 14 amino acids. CDR3 in amino acids: CASSPRRFTGELFF. CDR3 sequence (DNA): TGTGCCAGCAGCCCCCGCAGGTTTACCGGGGAGCTGTTTTTT.

The chain couples TRBV7-2 to TRBJ2-5, with a tentative D call TRBD1 (5 bases). V lost 5 bases, J lost 2 bases, and 9 bases lay in between. The CDR3 length is 13 residues. Looked up from germline, CDR1 is SGHTA and CDR2 is FQGNSA. The CDR3 is CASSGHPQETQYF. As DNA, the CDR3 is TGTGCCAGCAGCGGACACCCTCAAGAGACCCAGTACTTC.

V usage is TRBV12-3 or TRBV12-4 and J usage is TRBJ2-1; D may be TRBD2 (6 bases). The CDR3 is 15 amino acids. V lost 6 bases and J 7 bases, leaving 19 bases between the germline ends. The CDR3 here is CASSLSREVKNEQFF. Written as DNA, the CDR3 is TGTGCCAGCAGCCTCTCGAGGGAGGTGAAAAATGAGCAGTTCTTC.

In its sample, this clonotype was seen a few times. This chain links TRBV27 with TRBJ1-6, with D possibly TRBD1 on 6 matching bases. Trimming took 8 bases from V and 8 from J, leaving 16 bases between them. CDR1 and CDR2 from the germline V gene are MNHEY and SMNVEV (reference sequence). The CDR3 length is 14 residues. The CDR3, as DNA: TGTGCCAGCGGATTATCCGGGGGCGATTCACCCCTCCACTTT. This codes for CASGLSGGDSPLHF.

The chain couples TRBV10-1 to TRBJ2-5; possible D gene TRBD1, 8 bases. The CDR3 loop spans 15 amino acids. V lost 5 bases, J lost 1 base, and 14 bases lay in between. The V gene's germline CDR1 is WNHNN and CDR2 SYGVQD (reference sequence). DNA of the CDR3: TGCGCCAGCAGTACAGGGGGGGGGCTCCAAGAGACCCAGTACTTC. This sequence encodes CASSTGGGLQETQYF.

This clonotype was seen a few times. The rearrangement uses TRBV6-1 and TRBJ1-1; D gene ambiguous. The germline gives CDR1 MNHNS, CDR2 SASEGT. The ends were cut back, 2 bases at V and 7 bases at J, with 11 bases in the middle. CDR3 length: 13 amino acids. The DNA of the CDR3 is TGTGCCAGCAGTGAATGGCAGAAAATTGAAGCTTTCTTT. This translates into CASSEWQKIEAFF.

The genes are TRBV29-1 and TRBJ1-1; TRBD1 is a possible D gene (5 bases). The V end lost 4 bases, the J end lost 4 bases, and 16 bases lay between the germline ends. The CDR3 has 14 residues. Germline V gene data show CDR1 as SQVTM and CDR2 as ANQGSEA. As DNA, the CDR3 is TGCAGCGTTGGAGGGGCCGGGTCTGGCACTGAAGCTTTCTTT. This encodes CSVGGAGSGTEAFF.

The rearrangement joins TRBV7-9 to TRBJ2-7, with D uncertain. The CDR3 contains 13 residues. V shed 5 bases and J shed 0 bases, with 8 bases lying between them. Germline values: CDR1 SEHNR, CDR2 FQNEAQ (reference sequence). The CDR3 nucleotides are TGTGCCAGCAGCCAGATGAACTCCTACGAGCAGTACTTC. Translated, it gives CASSQMNSYEQYF.

Only a few counts were recorded for this clonotype. The CDR3 protein is CSVPGPGYTF. As DNA, the CDR3 is TGCAGCGTTCCAGGGCCTGGCTACACCTTC. J is TRBJ1-2 and V is TRBV29-1, with D perhaps matching TRBD1 (5 bases). Trimming pared 5 bases from V and 7 bases from J, leaving 8 bases between. This CDR3 spans 10 amino acids. Germline V gene data show CDR1 as SQVTM and CDR2 as ANQGSEA.

This clonotype was seen more than once but under ten times. The V gene is TRBV20-1, the J gene TRBJ2-7, with TRBD2 identical over 11 bases. CDR3 length equals 15 residues. The ends lost 5 bases at V and 1 base at J; junction bases unmatched: 7. Looked up from germline, CDR1 is DFQATT and CDR2 is SNEGSKA (reference sequence). The CDR3: CSAPTLAGGSYEQYF. The CDR3 coding sequence is TGCAGTGCTCCAACTCTAGCGGGGGGATCCTACGAGCAGTACTTC.

This clonotype came up a few times. The chain combines TRBV4-3 with TRBJ1-1; D call uncertain. The CDR3 covers 12 residues. Germline values: CDR1 LGHNA, CDR2 YSLEER. Trimming removed 2 bases from V and 10 bases from J, with 11 bases in between. CDR3 amino acids: CASSQLEGRAFF. In DNA form, the CDR3 reads TGCGCCAGCAGCCAATTAGAGGGAAGAGCTTTCTTT.

The V gene is TRBV7-3, the J gene TRBJ2-3, with a possible D match to TRBD1 (6 bases). The CDR3 has 15 amino acids. Germline values: CDR1 SGHTA, CDR2 FQGTGA. V lost 4 bases and J lost 2, with 13 bases in between. The CDR3 protein is CASSSQGSSTDTQYF. The CDR3 DNA is TGTGCCAGCAGCTCTCAGGGGTCGTCCACAGATACGCAGTATTTT.

In its sample, this clonotype was seen a few times. V usage is TRBV12-3 or TRBV12-4 and J usage is TRBJ1-5; D gene unclear. V shed 1 base and J shed 7 bases, with 11 bases lying between them. This CDR3 spans 14 amino acids. DNA of the CDR3: TGTGCCAGCAGTTTAGGGAGGCCGGGACAGCCCCAGCATTTT. Its translation: CASSLGRPGQPQHF.

CDR3 sequence (DNA): TGTGCCAGCAGCTTATCGGAGGCTAGCGCAACCTACGAGCAGTACTTC. This gives the protein CASSLSEASATYEQYF. The gene calls are TRBV7-6 and TRBJ2-7; tentative D call: TRBD2 (6 bases). This CDR3 contains 16 residues. Trimming shortened V by 2 bases and J by 2 bases, and 16 bases separated the two germline ends. Germline values: CDR1 SGHVS, CDR2 FNYEAQ. Combining the CDR3 with reference TRBV7-6 and TRBJ2-7 gives the whole variable domain GAGVSQSPRYKVTKRGQDVALRCDPISGHVSLYWYRQALGQGPEFLTYFNYEAQQDKSGLPNDRFSAERPEGSISTLTIQRTEQRDSAMYRCASSLSEASATYEQYFGPGTRLTVT.

This clonotype came up a few times. The rearrangement links TRBV5-1 to TRBJ1-2, with 7 bases lining up with TRBD1. This CDR3 comprises 16 residues. From germline, CDR1 is SGHRS and CDR2 YFSETQ. Trimming took 4 bases from V and 4 from J; bases not matched to a gene: 13. This chain's CDR3 is CASSKGTAENFYGYTF. The CDR3 DNA follows: TGCGCCAGCAGCAAGGGGACAGCCGAAAACTTCTATGGCTACACCTTC.

This clonotype was counted only a few times. The chain carries TRBV25-1 and TRBJ1-5; no firm D call. Germline lookup yields CDR1 MGHDK and CDR2 SYGVNS. The CDR3 is made up of 16 amino acids. The germline V and J ends were trimmed by 1 base and 1 base, with 11 bases remaining between them. The CDR3 loop is CASSESGEISNQPQHF. The CDR3 DNA reads as TGTGCCAGCAGTGAATCTGGGGAAATAAGCAATCAGCCCCAGCATTTT.

J is TRBJ2-7 and V is TRBV7-2, with no clear D. The V and J ends lost 5 bases and 3 bases respectively, with 5 bases between them. Germline CDR1 reads SGHTA; CDR2 reads FQGNSA. This CDR3 is built from 11 residues. The CDR3: CASSPHYEQYF. CDR3 nucleotide sequence: TGTGCCAGCAGCCCTCACTACGAGCAGTACTTC.

This chain joins TRBV16 and TRBJ2-1, with 9 bases matching TRBD2. The germline V gene encodes CDR1 KGHSY and CDR2 FQNENV. The CDR3 is made up of 16 amino acids. The V segment lost 2 bases and the J segment 3 bases; nucleotides outside the gene matches: 5. CDR3 coding DNA: TGTGCCAGCAGCCAACAGTATAGCGGGGGCTACAATGAGCAGTTCTTC. This encodes CASSQQYSGGYNEQFF.

This clonotype came up a few times. The chain links TRBV6-6 to TRBJ2-7, with unresolved D. The V gene lost 8 bases and the J gene lost 7 bases, with 9 bases spanning the gap. The CDR3 is made up of 10 amino acids. The germline gives CDR1 MNHNY, CDR2 SVGAGI (reference sequence). CDR3 protein: CASGVGEQYV. DNA for the CDR3: TGTGCCAGCGGGGTCGGGGAGCAGTACGTC.

V and J are TRBV7-9 and TRBJ2-5; D is tentatively TRBD1 or TRBD2 (5 bases each). The V gene's germline CDR1 is SEHNR and CDR2 FQNEAQ (reference sequence). The CDR3 spans 14 residues. V lost 1 base and J 4 bases, leaving 10 bases between the germline ends. The CDR3 loop reads CASSLVPGGETQYF. CDR3 DNA: TGTGCCAGCAGCTTAGTCCCTGGGGGAGAGACCCAGTACTTC.

This clonotype was seen more than once but under ten times. The DNA of the CDR3 is TGTGCCAGCAGCCAAGAGGGTAGCGACCAGTTCTTC. Translating gives CASSQEGSDQFF. V and J are TRBV4-2 and TRBJ2-1; D may be TRBD2 (5 bases). Germline loops: CDR1 LGHNA, CDR2 YNFKEQ. Trimming removed 0 bases from V and 13 bases from J, with 10 bases in between. This CDR3 contains 12 residues.

The chain employs TRBV7-2 and TRBJ2-7, with 8 bases aligning to TRBD1. The length of the CDR3 is 15 residues. V gave up 2 bases and J gave up 2 bases; unmatched junction bases: 5. Germline values: CDR1 SGHTA, CDR2 FQGNSA. The CDR3 is CASSLRQGAAYEQYV. Written as DNA, the CDR3 is TGTGCCAGCAGCTTACGCCAGGGGGCGGCCTACGAGCAGTACGTC.

The CDR3 is CASSQLYRGESYEQYF. For the CDR3, the DNA is TGCGCCAGCAGCCAATTGTACAGGGGGGAGTCCTACGAGCAGTACTTC. The rearrangement uses TRBV4-3 and TRBJ2-7; 8 bases agree with TRBD1. V lost 2 bases, J lost 1 base, and 7 bases stayed unmatched. This CDR3 comprises 16 residues. In germline, CDR1 is LGHNA, CDR2 YSLEER.

The chain carries TRBV6-2 or TRBV6-3 and TRBJ1-2, with TRBD1 matching over 9 bases. V lost 5 bases, J lost 4 bases, and 11 bases stayed unmatched. Per the germline V gene, CDR1 is MNHEY and CDR2 is SVGEGT. The CDR3 extends over 16 amino acids. Here the CDR3 DNA reads TGTGCCAGCAGTGTTATTAATACAGGGGGCGTCTATGGCTACACCTTC. This codes for CASSVINTGGVYGYTF.

The gene calls are TRBV5-5 and TRBJ2-7, with TRBD2 as a possible D gene (5 bases). Trimming cost V 2 bases and J 0 bases, with 15 bases left between them. There are 16 residues in the CDR3. Germline loops: CDR1 SGHKS, CDR2 YYEKEE (reference sequence). In DNA form, the CDR3 reads TGTGCCAGCAGCTTAGGGCTAGCCTCTAGCTCCTACGAGCAGTACGTC. As protein: CASSLGLASSSYEQYV.

This clonotype was detected ten times or more. V and J are TRBV5-1 and TRBJ2-7; tentative D call: TRBD2 (7 bases). Between the trimmed V and J ends, which lost 0 bases and 7 bases, there was a span of 23 bases. CDR1 is SGHRS and CDR2 is YFSETQ in the germline V gene. CDR3 length: 17 residues. The chain's CDR3 is CASSLETGGGLVGEQYF. CDR3 in DNA: TGCGCCAGCAGCTTGGAAACGGGCGGGGGCCTTGTTGGTGAGCAGTACTTC. Using reference TRBV5-1 and TRBJ2-7 for the parts outside the CDR3, the full variable domain is KAGVTQTPRYLIKTRGQQVTLSCSPISGHRSVSWYQQTPGQGLQFLFEYFSETQRNKGNFPGRFSGRQFSNSRSEMNVSTLELGDSALYLCASSLETGGGLVGEQYFGPGTRLTVT.

This clonotype was detected only a few times. DNA for the CDR3: TGTGCCAGCAGCTATCGACAGGGCGAGCAGTACTTC. It codes for CASSYRQGEQYF. The chain joins TRBV7-6 to TRBJ2-7; 7 bases are shared with TRBD1. The CDR3 is made up of 12 amino acids. V was pared by 4 bases and J by 6 bases, with 3 bases of the junction left unmatched. Germline loops: CDR1 SGHVS, CDR2 FNYEAQ.

The V gene is TRBV10-3, the J gene TRBJ1-2, with D perhaps matching TRBD1 (5 bases). The V gene lost 3 bases and the J gene lost 8 bases, with 10 bases spanning the gap. The CDR3 consists of 12 residues. The germline gives CDR1 ENHRY, CDR2 SYGVKD. CDR3 coding DNA: TGTGCCATCAGTGAACAGGTCGTCGGCTACACCTTC. It codes for CAISEQVVGYTF.

A few counts support this clonotype. The rearrangement uses TRBV7-2 and TRBJ2-2; tentative D call: TRBD1 (5 bases). V lost 5 bases and J 4 bases, leaving 8 bases between the germline ends. In germline, CDR1 is SGHTA, CDR2 FQGNSA. The CDR3 is 13 amino acids. The CDR3 bases are TGTGCCAGCAGCCAGCAGGGCACCGGGGAGCTGTTTTTT. It encodes CASSQQGTGELFF.

This clonotype was detected ten times or more. V and J are TRBV19 and TRBJ2-7; D gene ambiguous. The CDR3 length is 13 residues. Trimming pared 5 bases from V and 3 bases from J, leaving 11 bases between. Germline CDR1 is LNHDA and CDR2 is SQIVND (reference sequence). The CDR3, as DNA: TGTGCCAGTAGTCCTGCCAGCAACTACGAGCAGTACTTC. Translated: CASSPASNYEQYF. Supplemented by reference TRBV19 and TRBJ2-7, the full variable domain reads DGGITQSPKYLFRKEGQNVTLSCEQNLNHDAMYWYRQDPGQGLRLIYYSQIVNDFQKGDIAEGYSVSREKKESFPLTVTSAQKNPTAFYLCASSPASNYEQYFGPGTRLTVT.

This clonotype was detected a few times. The chain joins TRBV12-3 or TRBV12-4 to TRBJ2-7; D not resolved. There are 15 residues in the CDR3. With 4 bases removed from V and 2 bases from J, the gap between germline ends came to 15 bases. The DNA for the CDR3 is TGTGCCAGCAGTTGGCCCAACGGGTGGGCCTACGAGCAGTACGTC. It specifies CASSWPNGWAYEQYV.